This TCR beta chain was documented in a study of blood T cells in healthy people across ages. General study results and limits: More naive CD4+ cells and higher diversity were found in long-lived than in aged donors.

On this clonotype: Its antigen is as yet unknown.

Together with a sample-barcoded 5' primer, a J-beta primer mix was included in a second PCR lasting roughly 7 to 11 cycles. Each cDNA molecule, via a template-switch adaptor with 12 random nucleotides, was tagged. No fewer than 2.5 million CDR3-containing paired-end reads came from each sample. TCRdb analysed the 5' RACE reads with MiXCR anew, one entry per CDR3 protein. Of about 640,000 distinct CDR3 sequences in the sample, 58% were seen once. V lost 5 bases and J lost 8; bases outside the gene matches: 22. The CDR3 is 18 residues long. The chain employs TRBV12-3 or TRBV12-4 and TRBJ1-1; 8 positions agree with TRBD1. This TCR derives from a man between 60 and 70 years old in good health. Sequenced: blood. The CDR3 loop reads CASSPGTGLRPGGFEAFF. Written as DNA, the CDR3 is TGTGCCAGCAGTCCCGGGACAGGACTTCGGCCCGGTGGATTCGAAGCTTTCTTT.